The 31 T cell receptor beta chains in this list originate from one sample, sequenced in a study of blood T cell repertoires in COVID-19. Only in-frame clones appear in the TCRdb table, and some are missing; sequencing was by immunoSEQ multiplex PCR. The table shows approximately 440,000 clones, with 90% occurring only once. The sequencing input was PBMCs or T cells enriched from blood (not recorded which). These receptors originate from a man aged 18 to 30 who had recovered from COVID-19.

This chain connects TRBV4-1 to TRBJ2-5, with D possibly being TRBD1 (6 bases). CDR1 MGHRA and CDR2 YSYEKL come from the germline V gene. The CDR3 runs 15 residues. With 0 bases removed from V and 3 bases from J, the gap between germline ends came to 11 bases. The CDR3 loop reads CASSQESPGEETQYF. The CDR3 bases are TGCGCCAGCAGCCAAGAATCCCCAGGGGAAGAGACCCAGTACTTC.

The chain combines TRBV7-6 with TRBJ1-5, with D possibly being TRBD1 (6 bases). Germline lookup yields CDR1 SGHVS and CDR2 FNYEAQ. The V and J ends lost 1 base and 6 bases respectively, with 16 bases between them. The length of the CDR3 is 16 residues. The CDR3 is CASSLGGDRRTQPQHF. Here the CDR3 DNA reads TGTGCCAGCAGCTTAGGTGGCGACAGGCGAACTCAGCCCCAGCATTTT. The full variable domain, with the rest looked up from reference TRBV7-6 and TRBJ1-5, is GAGVSQSPRYKVTKRGQDVALRCDPISGHVSLYWYRQALGQGPEFLTYFNYEAQQDKSGLPNDRFSAERPEGSISTLTIQRTEQRDSAMYRCASSLGGDRRTQPQHFGDGTRLSIL.

The chain has TRBV28 and TRBJ2-1, with 8 bases identical to TRBD2. Per germline, CDR1 MDHEN and CDR2 SYDVKM. The CDR3 runs to 14 residues. V lost 8 bases and J lost 4; bases outside the gene matches: 7. The CDR3 nucleotides read TGTGCCAGCCGGGGGGGCGGGGCTTACAATGAGCAGTTCTTC. Protein sequence: CASRGGGAYNEQFF.

CDR3 in amino acids: CASSSGGRLNTEAFF. CDR3 bases: TGTGCCAGCAGCTCAGGAGGCAGGCTTAACACTGAAGCTTTCTTT. This chain uses TRBV7-6 with TRBJ1-1; D gene ambiguous. This CDR3 comprises 15 residues. Germline V gives CDR1 SGHVS, CDR2 FNYEAQ. The V end was cut by 4 bases, the J end by 2 bases, with 14 bases between.

The chain links TRBV28 to TRBJ1-2; 8 bases align to TRBD1. The CDR3 spans 12 residues. Trimming cost V 8 bases and J 7 bases; bases outside gene matches: 6. Germline CDR1 MDHEN, CDR2 SYDVKM. The CDR3 nucleotides read TGTGCCAGCGGACAGGGACCCGCTGGCTACACCTTC. Translating gives CASGQGPAGYTF.

The J gene is TRBJ1-2, the V gene TRBV9; maybe TRBD1 (5 bases). There are 15 residues in the CDR3. Germline assignment: CDR1 SGDLS and CDR2 YYNGEE. With 4 bases removed from V and 6 bases from J, the gap between germline ends came to 19 bases. The CDR3 here is CASSIDSSNVDGYTF. CDR3 sequence (DNA): TGTGCCAGCAGCATAGACAGTTCAAATGTTGATGGCTACACCTTC.

This clone was picked up one time. This chain uses TRBV5-6 with TRBJ1-5; D call uncertain. This CDR3 region has 14 residues. V shed 4 bases and J shed 2 bases, with 10 bases lying between them. Germline values: CDR1 SGHDT, CDR2 YYEEEE. This CDR3 is CASSLRGRNQPQHF. CDR3 sequence (DNA): TGTGCCAGCAGCCTGCGTGGGCGCAATCAGCCCCAGCATTTT.

The chain has TRBV19 and TRBJ2-7; 8 nucleotides align to TRBD2. The CDR3 extends over 15 amino acids. Looked up from germline, CDR1 is LNHDA and CDR2 is SQIVND (reference sequence). Trimming at V came to 2 bases and at J to 1 base, leaving 4 bases not matched to a gene. The CDR3 spells CASSINSGTSYEQYF. CDR3 sequence (DNA): TGTGCCAGTAGTATAAATAGCGGGACATCCTACGAGCAGTACTTC.

The rearrangement joins TRBV5-1 to TRBJ2-1, with 8 bases lining up with TRBD2. Germline assignment: CDR1 SGHRS and CDR2 YFSETQ. This CDR3 has 15 amino acids. The J segment lost 6 bases and the V segment lost 4 bases, leaving 9 bases of the junction unmatched. DNA for the CDR3: TGCGCCAGCAGCCTAATGACTAGCGAGGCCAATGAGCAGTTCTTC. It codes for CASSLMTSEANEQFF.

The chain carries TRBV3-1 (or the pseudogene TRBV3-2) and TRBJ2-3, with 10 bases lining up with TRBD2. The germline V gene has CDR1 LGHDT and CDR2 YNNKEL (reference sequence). This CDR3 contains 13 residues. Unmatched junction bases numbered 6, after V lost 8 bases and J lost 7 bases. The CDR3 region is CASASGGGYTQYF. Written as DNA, the CDR3 is TGTGCCAGCGCTAGCGGGGGAGGGTATACGCAGTATTTT.

The rearrangement links TRBV19 to TRBJ1-1; 7 bases fit TRBD1. J lost 8 bases, V lost 4 bases, and 4 bases had no gene match. Germline V gene lookup returns CDR1 LNHDA and CDR2 SQIVND (reference sequence). The CDR3 has 12 residues. The CDR3 region is CASSRTGGEAFF. The CDR3 DNA reads TGTGCCAGTAGTAGGACAGGTGGAGAAGCTTTCTTT.

In this sample, this clone turned up a few times. V gene TRBV6-5 combines with J gene TRBJ1-5, with D maybe TRBD1 (5 bases). The CDR3 contains 15 residues. V lost 2 bases to trimming and J lost 6 bases, with 14 bases between them. Germline V lookup: CDR1 MNHEY, CDR2 SVGAGI. CDR3 protein: CASSYVRGASQPQHF. The CDR3 DNA reads as TGTGCCAGCAGTTACGTAAGGGGCGCGAGTCAGCCCCAGCATTTT.

This sequence joins TRBV7-9 and TRBJ1-2, with D maybe TRBD1 (5 bases). This CDR3 region has 15 residues. V dropped 2 bases and J dropped 6 bases, with 16 bases sitting between them. The germline gives CDR1 SEHNR, CDR2 FQNEAQ (reference sequence). The CDR3 bases are TGTGCCAGCAGCTTATTGCAGGGACTGTTTGATGGCTACACCTTC. Protein sequence: CASSLLQGLFDGYTF.

J is TRBJ2-7 and V is TRBV6-6; a possible D gene is TRBD2 (5 bases). This CDR3 comprises 15 residues. V dropped 6 bases and J dropped 1 base, with 16 bases sitting between them. Germline assignment: CDR1 MNHNY and CDR2 SVGAGI (reference sequence). The CDR3 bases are TGTGCCAGCAGCCCCCCCGGGAAGTTGTCCTACGAGCAGTACTTC. Amino acids: CASSPPGKLSYEQYF.

The chain has TRBV3-1 (or the pseudogene TRBV3-2) and TRBJ1-2, with D maybe TRBD1 (6 bases). Germline V gives CDR1 LGHDT, CDR2 YNNKEL (reference sequence). The CDR3 length is 13 residues. V was shortened by 4 bases and J by 4 bases, with 10 bases between the two germline ends. The CDR3 DNA reads as TGTGCCAGCAGCCCTCTGGACAGCTATGGCTACACCTTC. It codes for CASSPLDSYGYTF.

CDR3 protein: CASSRLASGKNNEQFF. The CDR3, as DNA: TGTGCCAGCTCCCGACTGGCAAGCGGGAAGAACAATGAGCAGTTCTTC. V gene TRBV18 combines with J gene TRBJ2-1; the match to TRBD2 covers 7 bases. CDR1 and CDR2 from the germline V gene are KGHSH and LQKENI. CDR3 size: 16 residues. V dropped 6 bases and J dropped 5; count of bases not matched to a gene: 13. The full variable domain, its missing parts supplied by reference TRBV18 and TRBJ2-1, is NAGVMQNPRHLVRRRGQEARLRCSPMKGHSHVYWYRQLPEEGLKFMVYLQKENIIDESGMPKERFSAEFPKEGPSILRIQQVVRGDSAAYFCASSRLASGKNNEQFFGPGTRLTVL.

The V call is TRBV6-5, the J call TRBJ2-7; 7 positions agree with TRBD1. Trimming took 6 bases from V and 3 from J; bases not matched to a gene: 5. The CDR3 has 13 amino acids. Germline CDR1 and CDR2: MNHEY and SVGAGI. The CDR3 loop is CASSYDRVYEQYF. CDR3 sequence (DNA): TGTGCCAGCAGCTACGACAGGGTCTACGAGCAGTACTTC.

The chain links TRBV4-1 to TRBJ2-1; TRBD2 matches at 8 bases. Trimming at V came to 0 bases and at J to 2 bases, leaving 3 bases not matched to a gene. The CDR3 runs 16 residues. Germline V gene sequence: CDR1 MGHRA, CDR2 YSYEKL. CDR3 sequence reads: CASSQDGRAAYNEQFF. In DNA, the CDR3 is TGCGCCAGCAGCCAAGACGGGAGGGCCGCCTACAATGAGCAGTTCTTC.

This chain uses TRBV27 with TRBJ2-7; 7 positions agree with TRBD2. The CDR3 runs 14 residues. Germline V gene sequence: CDR1 MNHEY, CDR2 SMNVEV (reference sequence). The J segment lost 3 bases and the V segment lost 8 bases, leaving 10 bases of the junction unmatched. This CDR3 is CASRPREADYEQYF. The CDR3 region has the DNA TGTGCCAGCCGCCCTCGGGAGGCTGACTACGAGCAGTACTTC.

This clone appeared a few times. The chain employs TRBV5-4 and TRBJ2-2; D is ambiguous. Germline V CDR1 and CDR2: SGHNT, YYREEE (reference sequence). The CDR3 contains 16 residues. V was shortened by 1 base and J by 5 bases, with 15 bases between the two germline ends. In nucleotides, the CDR3 is TGTGCCAGCAGCTTGTCATTTCAGGTTCGGACCGGGGAGCTGTTTTTT. This encodes CASSLSFQVRTGELFF.

The gene calls are TRBV7-2 and TRBJ2-2; 7 nucleotides match TRBD1. The CDR3 is made up of 15 amino acids. Trimming removed 2 bases from V and 0 bases from J; junction bases left unmatched: 0. CDR1 and CDR2 (germline): SGHTA, FQGNSA. CDR3 region: CASSLQGANTGELFF. The CDR3 DNA follows: TGTGCCAGCAGCTTACAGGGGGCGAACACCGGGGAGCTGTTTTTT.

J is TRBJ1-1 and V is TRBV6-5; TRBD1 matches at 7 bases. V lost 8 bases to trimming and J lost 7 bases; unmatched junction nucleotides: 7. Germline assignment: CDR1 MNHEY and CDR2 SVGAGI. The CDR3 extends over 12 amino acids. CDR3 amino acids: CASSRRGLEAFF. The DNA for the CDR3 is TGTGCCAGCTCCAGAAGGGGGCTTGAAGCTTTCTTT.

The rearrangement uses TRBV29-1 and TRBJ1-2; D uncertain. CDR1 is SQVTM and CDR2 is ANQGSEA in the germline V gene. V lost 1 base and J 8 bases, leaving 11 bases between the germline ends. CDR3 length: 12 amino acids. Written as DNA, the CDR3 is TGCAGCGTTGAAGCCTCTGCGTTAGGCTACACCTTC. This translates into CSVEASALGYTF.

The genes are TRBV28 and TRBJ1-2; no reliable D call. Deletions cut 8 bases from V and 6 bases from J, with 16 bases between. The CDR3 is 13 amino acids. Germline CDR1 reads MDHEN; CDR2 reads SYDVKM. CDR3 residues: CASLSSDGDGYTF. The CDR3, as DNA: TGTGCCAGCCTATCGTCAGACGGGGATGGCTACACCTTC.

The rearrangement uses TRBV27 and TRBJ2-1; 11 bases fit TRBD2. The germline V gene has CDR1 MNHEY and CDR2 SMNVEV (reference sequence). V lost 5 bases and J lost 4; bases outside the gene matches: 16. The CDR3 spans 19 residues. CDR3 protein: CASSPRPISGLAGYNEQFF. CDR3 coding DNA: TGTGCCAGCAGTCCCCGGCCAATCTCTGGACTAGCGGGTTACAATGAGCAGTTCTTC.

The CDR3 region is CASSVTLKLNSPLHF. CDR3 DNA sequence: TGTGCCAGCAGCGTTACCCTGAAACTGAATTCACCCCTCCACTTT. The chain recombines TRBV9 with TRBJ1-6; D call uncertain. The germline gives CDR1 SGDLS, CDR2 YYNGEE. Between the trimmed V and J ends, which lost 2 bases and 7 bases, there was a span of 13 bases. The CDR3 is made up of 15 amino acids. Supplemented by reference TRBV9 and TRBJ1-6, the full variable domain reads DSGVTQTPKHLITATGQRVTLRCSPRSGDLSVYWYQQSLDQGLQFLIQYYNGEERAKGNILERFSAQQFPDLHSELNLSSLELGDSALYFCASSVTLKLNSPLHFGNGTRLTVT.

A single count supports this clone. The rearrangement joins TRBV5-8 to TRBJ2-1; the D gene is possibly TRBD2 (6 bases). The V gene's germline CDR1 is SGHTS and CDR2 YDEGEE. Between the trimmed V and J ends, which lost 4 bases and 2 bases, there was a span of 13 bases. This CDR3 contains 15 residues. The CDR3, as DNA: TGTGCCAGCAGCGCATCTAGCGTAACCTACAATGAGCAGTTCTTC. Translating gives CASSASSVTYNEQFF.

The rearrangement joins TRBV11-2 to TRBJ1-2; D is perhaps TRBD1 (6 bases). Germline CDR1 is SGHAT and CDR2 is FQNNGV. This CDR3 contains 16 residues. The germline V and J ends were trimmed by 4 bases and 4 bases, with 19 bases remaining between them. CDR3 residues: CASSSGRTEIAYGYTF. DNA of the CDR3: TGTGCCAGCAGCTCCGGTCGGACAGAGATAGCCTATGGCTACACCTTC.

This sequence joins TRBV5-1 and TRBJ1-2, with 12 positions matching TRBD1. The junction had 4 bases not matched to a gene; V was cut back by 0 bases and J by 7 bases. This CDR3 is 15 amino acids long. Germline V gives CDR1 SGHRS, CDR2 YFSETQ. The CDR3 region is CASSLGDRGLLGYTF. The CDR3 nucleotides are TGCGCCAGCAGCTTGGGGGACAGGGGGCTCCTTGGCTACACCTTC.

The chain employs TRBV6-6 and TRBJ2-7, with D perhaps TRBD2 (5 bases). The CDR3 contains 12 residues. The germline V gene has CDR1 MNHNY and CDR2 SVGAGI (reference sequence). Trimming pared 6 bases from V and 6 bases from J, leaving 12 bases between. The CDR3 loop is CASRRTAGEQYF. The DNA for the CDR3 is TGTGCCAGCAGGCGGACTGCCGGCGAGCAGTACTTC.

The chain employs TRBV6-4 and TRBJ1-1, with D unclear. V shed 4 bases and J shed 1 base, with 7 bases lying between them. Germline V lookup: CDR1 MRHNA, CDR2 SNTAGT. The CDR3 has 13 amino acids. The DNA for the CDR3 is TGTGCCAGCAGTGTTTCAGGGAACACTGAAGCTTTCTTT. Translating it yields CASSVSGNTEAFF.